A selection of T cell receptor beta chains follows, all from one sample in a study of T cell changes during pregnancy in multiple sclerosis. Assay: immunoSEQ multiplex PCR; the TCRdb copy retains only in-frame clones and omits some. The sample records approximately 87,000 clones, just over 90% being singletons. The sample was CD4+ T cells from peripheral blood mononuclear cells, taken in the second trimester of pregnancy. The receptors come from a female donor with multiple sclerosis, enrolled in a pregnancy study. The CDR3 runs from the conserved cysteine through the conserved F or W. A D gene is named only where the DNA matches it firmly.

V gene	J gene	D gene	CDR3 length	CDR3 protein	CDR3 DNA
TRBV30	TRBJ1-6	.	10	CAWEEGTLHF	TGTGCCTGGGAGGAAGGCACCCTCCACTTT
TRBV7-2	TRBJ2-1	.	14	CASSLVSSSNEQFF	TGTGCCAGCAGCTTAGTGTCTAGTAGCAATGAGCAGTTCTTC
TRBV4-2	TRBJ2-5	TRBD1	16	CASSQEGTGFPKTQYF	TGTGCCAGCAGCCAAGAGGGGACAGGGTTTCCGAAGACCCAGTACTTC
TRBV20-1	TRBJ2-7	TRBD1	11	CSIDRVYEQYF	TGCAGCATAGACAGGGTTTACGAGCAGTACTTC
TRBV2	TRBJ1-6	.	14	CASSEEPLNSPLHF	TGTGCCAGCAGTGAGGAGCCATTGAATTCACCCCTCCACTTT
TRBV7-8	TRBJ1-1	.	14	CASSLSGGNTEAFF	TGTGCCAGCAGCTTATCCGGAGGGAACACTGAAGCTTTCTTT
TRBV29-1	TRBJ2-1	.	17	CSVTGGGHGRTYNEQFF	TGCAGCGTTACGGGGGGCGGACATGGGAGGACTTACAATGAGCAGTTCTTC
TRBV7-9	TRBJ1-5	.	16	CASSSLNSTGHQPQHF	TGTGCCAGCAGCTCCCTAAATTCAACAGGGCACCAGCCCCAGCATTTT
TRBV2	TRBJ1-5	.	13	CASSELGNQPQHF	TGTGCCAGCAGTGAACTAGGCAATCAGCCCCAGCATTTT
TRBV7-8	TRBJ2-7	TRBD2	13	CASSPILAGEQYF	TGTGCCAGCAGCCCCATACTAGCGGGGGAGCAGTACTTC
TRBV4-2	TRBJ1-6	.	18	CASSQESQASSYNSPLHF	TGTGCCAGCAGCCAAGAGAGTCAGGCAAGCTCCTATAATTCACCCCTCCACTTT